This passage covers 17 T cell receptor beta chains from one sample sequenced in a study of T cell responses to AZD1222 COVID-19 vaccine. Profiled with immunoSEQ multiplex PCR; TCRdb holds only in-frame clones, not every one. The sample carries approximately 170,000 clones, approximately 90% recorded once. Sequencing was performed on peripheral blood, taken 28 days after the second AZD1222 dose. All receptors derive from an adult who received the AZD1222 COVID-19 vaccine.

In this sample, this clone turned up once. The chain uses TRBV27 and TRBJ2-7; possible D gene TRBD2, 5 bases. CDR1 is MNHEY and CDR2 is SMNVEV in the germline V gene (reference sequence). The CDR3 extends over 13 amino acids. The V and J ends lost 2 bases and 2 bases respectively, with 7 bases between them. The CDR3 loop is CASSLDGTYEQYF. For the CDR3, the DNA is TGTGCCAGCAGTTTAGACGGGACCTACGAGCAGTACTTC.

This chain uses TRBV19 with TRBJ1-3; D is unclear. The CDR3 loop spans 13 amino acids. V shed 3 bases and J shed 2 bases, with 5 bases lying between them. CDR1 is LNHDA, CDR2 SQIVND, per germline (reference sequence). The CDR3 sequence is CASSMNPGNTIYF. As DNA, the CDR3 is TGTGCCAGTAGTATGAACCCTGGAAACACCATATATTTT. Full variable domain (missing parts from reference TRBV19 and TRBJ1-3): DGGITQSPKYLFRKEGQNVTLSCEQNLNHDAMYWYRQDPGQGLRLIYYSQIVNDFQKGDIAEGYSVSREKKESFPLTVTSAQKNPTAFYLCASSMNPGNTIYFGEGSWLTVV.

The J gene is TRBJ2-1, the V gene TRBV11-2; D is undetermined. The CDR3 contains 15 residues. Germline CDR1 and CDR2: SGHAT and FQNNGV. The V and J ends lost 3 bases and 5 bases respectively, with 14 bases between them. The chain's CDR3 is CASSFETDLNNEQFF. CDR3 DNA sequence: TGTGCCAGCAGCTTCGAGACGGACCTTAACAATGAGCAGTTCTTC.

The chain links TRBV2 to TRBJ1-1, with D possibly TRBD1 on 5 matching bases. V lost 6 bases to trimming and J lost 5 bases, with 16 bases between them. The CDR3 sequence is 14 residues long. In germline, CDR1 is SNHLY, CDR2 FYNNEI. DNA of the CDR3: TGTGCCAGCAGGACCGACAGTGAGGTAACTGAAGCTTTCTTT. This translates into CASRTDSEVTEAFF.

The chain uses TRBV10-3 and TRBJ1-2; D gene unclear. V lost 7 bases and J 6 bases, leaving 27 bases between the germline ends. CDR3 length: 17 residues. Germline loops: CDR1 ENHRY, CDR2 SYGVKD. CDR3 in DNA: TGTGCCATCACACCCCGTCGGGTGGGCCAGGTCGGGGATGGCTACACCTTC. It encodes CAITPRRVGQVGDGYTF.

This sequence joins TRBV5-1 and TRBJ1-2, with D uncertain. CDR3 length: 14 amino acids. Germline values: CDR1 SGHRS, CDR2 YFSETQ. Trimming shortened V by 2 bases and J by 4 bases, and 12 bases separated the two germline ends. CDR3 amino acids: CASSFIIGSYGYTF. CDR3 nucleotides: TGCGCCAGCAGCTTCATAATCGGGAGCTATGGCTACACCTTC.

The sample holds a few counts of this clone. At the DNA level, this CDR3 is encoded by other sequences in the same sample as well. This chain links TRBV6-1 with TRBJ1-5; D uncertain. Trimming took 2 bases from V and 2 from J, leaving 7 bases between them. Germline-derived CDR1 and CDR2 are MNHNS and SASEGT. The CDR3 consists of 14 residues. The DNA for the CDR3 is TGTGCCAGCAGTGAAAGTGGGGGCAATCAGCCCCAGCATTTT. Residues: CASSESGGNQPQHF.

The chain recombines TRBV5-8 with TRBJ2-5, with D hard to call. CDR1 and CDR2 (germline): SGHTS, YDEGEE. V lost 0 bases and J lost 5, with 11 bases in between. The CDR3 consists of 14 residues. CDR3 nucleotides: TGTGCCAGCAGCTTGGAAGTGCCCTGGGAGACCCAGTACTTC. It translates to CASSLEVPWETQYF.

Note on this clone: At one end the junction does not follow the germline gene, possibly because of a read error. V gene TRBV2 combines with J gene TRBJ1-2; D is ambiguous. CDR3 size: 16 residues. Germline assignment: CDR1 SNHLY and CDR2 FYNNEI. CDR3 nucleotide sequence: TGTGCCAGCTCCCGATTTGCGGGGATGGGTGACTATGGCCACACCTTC. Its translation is CASSRFAGMGDYGHTF.

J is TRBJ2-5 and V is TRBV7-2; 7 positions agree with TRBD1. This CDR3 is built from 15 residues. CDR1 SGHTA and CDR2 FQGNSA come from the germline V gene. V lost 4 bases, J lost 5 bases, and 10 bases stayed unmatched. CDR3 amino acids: CASSSRQGGMETQYF. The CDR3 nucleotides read TGTGCCAGCAGCTCCCGACAGGGCGGAATGGAGACCCAGTACTTC.

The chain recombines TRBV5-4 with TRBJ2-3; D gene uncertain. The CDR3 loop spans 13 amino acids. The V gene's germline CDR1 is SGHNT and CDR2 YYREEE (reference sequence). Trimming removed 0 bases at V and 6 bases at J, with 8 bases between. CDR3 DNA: TGTGCCAGCAGCTTGGTGTATGGGGATACGCAGTATTTT. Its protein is CASSLVYGDTQYF.

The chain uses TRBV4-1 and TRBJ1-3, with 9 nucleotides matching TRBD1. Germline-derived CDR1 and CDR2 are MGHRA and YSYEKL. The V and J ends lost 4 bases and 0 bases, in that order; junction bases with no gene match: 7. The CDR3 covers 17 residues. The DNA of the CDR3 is TGCGCCAGCAGCCCGTCACAGGGGGCAAGCTCTGGAAACACCATATATTTT. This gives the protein CASSPSQGASSGNTIYF.

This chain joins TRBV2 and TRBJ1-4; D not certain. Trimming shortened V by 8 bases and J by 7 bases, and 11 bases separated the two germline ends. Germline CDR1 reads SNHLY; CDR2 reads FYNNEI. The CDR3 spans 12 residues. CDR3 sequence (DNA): TGTGCCAGCTCTCGGGAGGGTGAAAAACTGTTTTTT. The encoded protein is CASSREGEKLFF.

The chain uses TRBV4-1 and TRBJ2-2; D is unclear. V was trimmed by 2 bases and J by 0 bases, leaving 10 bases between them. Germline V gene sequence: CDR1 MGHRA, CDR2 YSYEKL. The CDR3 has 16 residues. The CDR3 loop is CASSQLGRANTGELFF. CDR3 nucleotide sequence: TGCGCCAGCAGCCAATTAGGCCGCGCGAACACCGGGGAGCTGTTTTTT.

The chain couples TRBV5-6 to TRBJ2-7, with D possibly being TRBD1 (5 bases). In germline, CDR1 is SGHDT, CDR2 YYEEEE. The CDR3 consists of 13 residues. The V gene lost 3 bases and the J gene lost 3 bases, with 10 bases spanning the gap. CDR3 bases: TGTGCCAGCAGCTCGCGACAGAACTACGAGCAGTACTTC. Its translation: CASSSRQNYEQYF.

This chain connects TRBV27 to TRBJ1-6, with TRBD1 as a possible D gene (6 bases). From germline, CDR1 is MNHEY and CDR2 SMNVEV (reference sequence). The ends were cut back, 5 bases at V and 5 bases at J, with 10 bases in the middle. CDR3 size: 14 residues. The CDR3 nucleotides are TGTGCCAGCAGTGGGGGCCTCCATAATTCACCCCTCCACTTT. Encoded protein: CASSGGLHNSPLHF.

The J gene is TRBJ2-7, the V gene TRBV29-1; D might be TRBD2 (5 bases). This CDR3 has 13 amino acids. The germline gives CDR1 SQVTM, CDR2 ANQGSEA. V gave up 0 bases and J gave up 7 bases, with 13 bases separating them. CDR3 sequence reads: CSVEDLGRREQYF. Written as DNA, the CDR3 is TGCAGCGTTGAAGACCTAGGAAGGAGGGAGCAGTACTTC.